This TCR beta chain came from a study of blood T cell repertoires in COVID-19 (dated by TCRdb to the early 2020s). A note on the overall study: Collaborator samples came from the United States, Italy and Spain and covered acute and convalescent phases of COVID-19. The prospective study material was composed of cDNA or gDNA derived from T cells, B-cell-depleted T cells, or PBMCs. The dataset comprised deeply sampled blood TCRbeta repertoires from subjects exposed to, actively infected with, or recovered from COVID-19. The repertoires were released in a freely available public database meant as a resource for research on the immune response to SARS-CoV-2. The samples were drawn from the first 160 participants of the ongoing ImmuneRACE study and from 950 to 1,500 subjects provided by 6 global collaborators. The sample metadata nearly always contained a de-identified subject ID, COVID-19 status, age in years and sex. HLA class I and class II types, where available, came from metadata supplied by the sample provider rather than from assay-based typing. The investigation overall reported the following: The quantity of clinical and demographic metadata differed by source and by participant and was supplied without curation.

The immunoSEQ Assay, a bias-controlled multiplex PCR, was used to amplify TCRbeta CDR3 regions from genomic DNA. In the paper's pipeline: The number of nucleated cells in each sample was estimated from the amplification of reference gene primers within the assay. Sequence reads were collapsed and filtered to measure the absolute abundance of every unique TCRbeta CDR3 rearrangement. For each sample, productive Simpson clonality was calculated as the square root of Simpson's diversity index across productive rearrangements. TCRdb retrieved this table from immuneACCESS and kept in-frame rearrangements only. Not all clones are present; in checked studies, unresolved V genes account for under half, and no reason is known for the remainder. For V, J and clone size, that table is used; D and trimming come from the DNA. The sample table contains fewer than 400,000 clones; only one count was recorded for 85% of them. The top ten clonotypes cover 1.5% to 2% of the sample.

On this clone: Its antigen is unknown. Base-call qualities are not available, and no considerably larger clone is one nucleotide away. The identical CDR3 is also encoded by other nucleotide sequences in the sample.

Participants in the prospective study were aged roughly 18 to 100 years, lived in more than 20 United States geographic areas, and enrolled through a virtual design. In the prospective study, participants were assigned to cohorts based on the clinical history participants reported in a screening survey and a study questionnaire. Exposed participants had been in contact, within 2 weeks of entering the study, with a person who had a PCR-confirmed or clinician-diagnosed case of COVID-19. Mobile phlebotomists in the prospective study collected whole blood, serum and a nasopharyngeal or oropharyngeal swab from every participant. Additional blood draws and questionnaires over an approximately 2-month period could optionally be provided by prospective study participants. Blood samples from the prospective study were shipped frozen or at room temperature prior to DNA extraction. Per the germline V gene, SGHTA is the CDR1 and FQGNSA is the CDR2. The germline ends are 10 bases apart after V is trimmed by 1 base and J by 0 bases. Spanning cysteine to phenylalanine, the CDR3 consists of 16 amino acids. Kept here is only the CDR3 DNA, which spans 48 bases and is read in frame from base 1.

Sequenced: PBMCs or T cells enriched from blood (not recorded which). The TCR comes from a woman aged 25 to 39 who had been exposed to COVID-19. Here the chain combines TRBV7-2 and TRBJ1-3, with a weak D call of TRBD1 (6 bases match). Here the CDR3 is given as CASSLVGGPSGNTIYF. The DNA sequence reads TGTGCCAGCAGCTTAGTTGGGGGCCCCTCTGGAAACACCATATATTTT.